The T cell receptor (beta chain) under discussion was sequenced for a study of cytomegalovirus exposure and HLA in healthy donors. Points from the study as a whole: In an earlier analysis, about 87% or about 30%: the productive usage of most TCR beta V segments. Other equally common chains were less clonally expanded than HLA-associated TCR beta chains, a later analysis showed. Reportedly, cytomegalovirus status was diagnosed with high sensitivity and specificity.

It was with 60 Vbeta and 13 Jbeta primers that the PCR ran. In the original processing: A follow-up analysis tallied 73 million or so unique TCR beta chains, some 11 million shared. The assay was immunoSEQ multiplex PCR, and TCRdb's table has in-frame clones only and misses some. That table is the source of V, J and clone size, and D and trimming were worked out from the DNA. The sample carries approximately 95,000 clones, approximately 80% recorded once. CDR1 and CDR2 from the germline V gene are MNHNY and SVGAGI (reference sequence). This CDR3 is 12 amino acids long. V was cut by 7 bases and J by 2 bases, with 5 bases left in between. The sample holds a few counts of this clone. No antigen is known for it.

The origin of this receptor is an older woman in good health and CMV-seropositive. The sample consisted of PBMCs. The V and J genes are TRBV6-6 and TRBJ2-2; D gene unclear. In DNA form, the CDR3 reads TGTGCCAGCAATGTAAACACCGGGGAGCTGTTTTTT. It is translated as CASNVNTGELFF.